This entry features one T cell receptor beta chain sequence. This record comes from a study of shared clonotypes between healthy human individuals. Trimming removed 3 bases at V and 5 bases at J, with 6 bases between. This CDR3 spans 12 amino acids. Looked up from germline, CDR1 is SGHDT and CDR2 is YYEEEE. Sequenced by immunoSEQ multiplex PCR; TCRdb stores in-frame clones only, minus some. The profile shows more than 1,200,000 clones, 97% to 99% of them singletons. This receptor was obtained from a man under 40 in good health. This chain links TRBV5-6 with TRBJ1-5; the D is unclear. Material for sequencing was naive CD4+ T cells sorted from blood. Subset noted: CD45RA+ positively selected. CDR3 protein: CASSYWDQPQHF. The CDR3 DNA follows: TGTGCCAGCAGCTACTGGGATCAGCCCCAGCATTTT.